The next 24 T cell receptor beta chains were all read from a single sample in a study of response to subunit inactivated influenza vaccine. TCRdb reprocessed the RT-PCR reads via MiXCR and lists one record per CDR3 protein. The sample has more than 150,000 distinct CDR3 sequences, roughly 10% seen once. The specimen was CD8+ T cells sorted from PBMCs, collected less than 30 months after vaccination. The receptors derive from a man between 50 and 69 years old who received an inactivated influenza vaccine.

This clonotype was detected only a few times. V gene TRBV29-1 combines with J gene TRBJ2-7; D perhaps matches TRBD1 (6 bases). The CDR3 has 12 residues. The germline gives CDR1 SQVTM, CDR2 ANQGSEA. Trimming shortened V by 1 base and J by 6 bases, and 10 bases separated the two germline ends. This CDR3 reads CSVEVTGPEQYF. CDR3 coding DNA: TGCAGCGTTGAAGTAACAGGGCCCGAGCAGTACTTC.

The chain joins TRBV5-1 to TRBJ2-3; 13 bases match TRBD2. V lost 1 base to trimming and J lost 3 bases; unmatched junction nucleotides: 5. Per the germline V gene, CDR1 is SGHRS and CDR2 is YFSETQ. This CDR3 region has 17 residues. DNA for the CDR3: TGCGCCAGCAGCTTGACTAGCGGGAGGGAGAAGACAGATACGCAGTATTTT. Translated: CASSLTSGREKTDTQYF.

In its sample, this clonotype was seen many times. The chain uses TRBV11-2 and TRBJ2-1, with TRBD1 identical over 9 bases. V shed 0 bases, J shed 6 bases, and the junction held 3 bases outside the gene matches. CDR1 and CDR2 (germline): SGHAT, FQNNGV. The CDR3 is made up of 15 amino acids. CDR3: CASSLEDRGGNEQFF. The CDR3 DNA reads as TGTGCCAGCAGCTTAGAGGACAGGGGTGGCAATGAGCAGTTCTTC. Filled out from reference TRBV11-2 and TRBJ2-1, the complete variable domain reads EAGVAQSPRYKIIEKRQSVAFWCNPISGHATLYWYQQILGQGPKLLIQFQNNGVVDDSQLPKDRFSAERLKGVDSTLKIQPAKLEDSAVYLCASSLEDRGGNEQFFGPGTRLTVL.

The V and J genes are TRBV28 and TRBJ2-3; 10 nucleotides align to TRBD2. Germline V CDR1 and CDR2: MDHEN, SYDVKM. V was pared by 4 bases and J by 5 bases, with 12 bases of the junction left unmatched. This CDR3 has 17 amino acids. Here the CDR3 reads CASSSGTSAEGIDTQYF. CDR3 bases: TGTGCCAGCAGTTCCGGGACTAGCGCCGAGGGCATAGATACGCAGTATTTT.

V usage is TRBV4-3 and J usage is TRBJ1-3, with D possibly TRBD1 on 6 matching bases. The CDR3 sequence is 17 residues long. Germline V gene sequence: CDR1 LGHNA, CDR2 YSLEER. V gave up 2 bases and J gave up 0 bases, with 14 bases separating them. The CDR3 spells CASSQLGQSFSGNTIYF. In DNA form, the CDR3 reads TGCGCCAGCAGCCAACTTGGACAGAGTTTCTCTGGAAACACCATATATTTT.

This clonotype occurred many times. A read error may produce the germline difference seen at one junction end. The chain has TRBV12-3 or TRBV12-4 and TRBJ2-5; 11 bases line up with TRBD2. The CDR3 runs 15 residues. The CDR3 DNA sequence: TGTGCCAGCAGCTTAGCGGGAGGGCCCAAAGAGACCCAGTACTTC. The encoded protein is CASSLAGGPKETQYF.

This clonotype occurred a few times. The chain combines TRBV2 with TRBJ2-4; a weak D match, TRBD2 (5 bases). V lost 2 bases, J lost 8 bases, and 16 bases lay in between. Germline V gives CDR1 SNHLY, CDR2 FYNNEI. There are 15 residues in the CDR3. CDR3 sequence (DNA): TGTGCCAGCAGTGAATTTCAGCCCGGAGGTGACATTCAGTACTTC. Translation gives CASSEFQPGGDIQYF.

The chain joins TRBV27 to TRBJ2-1; 12 nucleotides line up with TRBD2. Germline V gene lookup returns CDR1 MNHEY and CDR2 SMNVEV (reference sequence). V gave up 5 bases and J gave up 12 bases; unmatched junction bases: 14. The CDR3 runs to 16 residues. CDR3 coding DNA: TGTGCCAGCAGTCCGTCGACTAGCGGGGGACTATTAGGGCAGTTCTTC. It encodes CASSPSTSGGLLGQFF.

The sample holds a few counts of this clonotype. V gene TRBV3-1 combines with J gene TRBJ1-2, with TRBD1 as a possible D gene (6 bases). Germline assignment: CDR1 LGHDT and CDR2 YNNKEL (reference sequence). V lost 4 bases, J lost 3 bases, and 12 bases lay in between. The CDR3 loop spans 14 amino acids. The CDR3 loop reads CASSRWDNYYGYTF. CDR3 nucleotides: TGTGCCAGCAGCCGATGGGACAACTACTATGGCTACACCTTC. Based on the CDR3 plus reference TRBV3-1 and TRBJ1-2, the full variable domain is DTAVSQTPKYLVTQMGNDKSIKCEQNLGHDTMYWYKQDSKKFLKIMFSYNNKELIINETVPNRFSPKSPDKAHLNLHINSLELGDSAVYFCASSRWDNYYGYTFGSGTRLTVV.

In this sample, this clonotype turned up many times. J is TRBJ2-7 and V is TRBV12-3 or TRBV12-4, with D unclear. The CDR3 loop spans 13 amino acids. Trimming removed 2 bases at V and 5 bases at J, with 10 bases between. The CDR3 DNA reads as TGTGCCAGCAGTTTAAGCCGATTTGACGAGCAGTACTTC. This sequence encodes CASSLSRFDEQYF.

This clonotype has ten or more counts. The chain carries TRBV6-1 and TRBJ1-1; D is perhaps TRBD1 (5 bases). This CDR3 has 14 amino acids. Trimming removed 4 bases at V and 1 base at J, with 10 bases between. CDR1 MNHNS and CDR2 SASEGT come from the germline V gene. The DNA for the CDR3 is TGTGCCAGCAGTGTTTACAGGTGGAACACTGAAGCTTTCTTT. It codes for CASSVYRWNTEAFF.

The CDR3 sequence is CASSELWAISGNTIYF. The CDR3 DNA sequence: TGTGCCAGCAGTGAGTTATGGGCCATCTCTGGAAACACCATATATTTT. This chain links TRBV6-1 with TRBJ1-3; D remains unclear. V lost 3 bases to trimming and J lost 0 bases, with 12 bases between them. The CDR3 has 16 residues. Germline V gene sequence: CDR1 MNHNS, CDR2 SASEGT.

This clonotype has more than one count but fewer than ten. The rearrangement joins TRBV28 to TRBJ2-1; D unresolved. The germline V and J ends were trimmed by 6 bases and 8 bases, with 17 bases remaining between them. The CDR3 contains 14 residues. Germline V gene data show CDR1 as MDHEN and CDR2 as SYDVKM. The CDR3 sequence: CASSPIRPFHEQFF. CDR3 coding DNA: TGTGCCAGCAGCCCTATCCGTCCTTTCCATGAGCAGTTCTTC.

The J gene is TRBJ1-2, the V gene TRBV12-3 or TRBV12-4; tentatively, D is TRBD1 (6 bases). V was shortened by 6 bases and J by 8 bases, with 13 bases between the two germline ends. There are 12 residues in the CDR3. CDR3 nucleotides: TGTGCCAGCAGCTCGGACAGCCGCGGCTACACCTTC. It is translated as CASSSDSRGYTF.

In its sample, this clonotype was seen a few times. CDR3 sequence: CSARTGGWYEQYF. The CDR3 DNA reads as TGCAGTGCTAGGACAGGGGGCTGGTACGAGCAGTACTTC. This rearrangement joins TRBV20-1 to TRBJ2-7, with 10 nucleotides matching TRBD1. J was trimmed by 4 bases and V by 3 bases; bases with no gene match: 3. Germline lookup yields CDR1 DFQATT and CDR2 SNEGSKA (reference sequence). CDR3 size: 13 residues.

This clonotype turned up a few times. V and J are TRBV5-6 and TRBJ2-1; 7 bases map to TRBD2. This CDR3 spans 15 amino acids. Germline trimming cut 0 bases from V and 7 bases from J; bases unmatched to any gene: 7. Germline-derived CDR1 and CDR2 are SGHDT and YYEEEE. The CDR3 protein is CASSLGGGPFNEQFF. In DNA form, the CDR3 reads TGTGCCAGCAGCTTGGGGGGAGGGCCCTTTAATGAGCAGTTCTTC.

As to this clonotype: A junction boundary mismatches the germline segment, possibly from a read error. This chain uses TRBV7-7 with TRBJ1-4; D gene unclear. Germline lookup yields CDR1 SSHAT and CDR2 FNYEAQ (reference sequence). This CDR3 has 10 residues. CDR3 nucleotide sequence: TGTGCTAGCAGCTACGAAAAACTGTTTTTT. Protein product: CASSYEKLFF.

This clonotype has a handful of counts. This rearrangement joins TRBV14 to TRBJ1-1; possibly TRBD1 for D (5 bases). Germline CDR1 SGHDN, CDR2 FVKESK. The CDR3 length is 15 residues. V lost 1 base, J lost 0 bases, and 9 bases lay in between. CDR3 sequence: CASSQVDSLNTEAFF. For the CDR3, the DNA is TGTGCCAGCAGCCAAGTAGACAGTCTGAACACTGAAGCTTTCTTT.

This chain connects TRBV15 to TRBJ1-2; D gene ambiguous. Germline V gene sequence: CDR1 LNHNV, CDR2 YYDKDF (reference sequence). V gave up 0 bases and J gave up 4 bases, with 9 bases separating them. The length of the CDR3 is 14 residues. The CDR3 region has the DNA TGTGCCACCAGCAGAGATCGGAGGTCCTATGGCTACACCTTC. Translation gives CATSRDRRSYGYTF.

In its sample, this clonotype was seen many times. V usage is TRBV3-1 and J usage is TRBJ2-7; D remains ambiguous. The CDR3 has 14 amino acids. In germline, CDR1 is LGHDT, CDR2 YNNKEL (reference sequence). Trimming pared 1 base from V and 5 bases from J, leaving 12 bases between. The CDR3 here is CASSQGQSPHEQYF. DNA for the CDR3: TGTGCCAGCAGCCAAGGGCAAAGTCCCCACGAGCAGTACTTC.

There are many counts of this clonotype. The genes are TRBV5-1 and TRBJ2-5; weak D call: TRBD1 (6 bases). The V end was cut by 4 bases, the J end by 2 bases, with 12 bases between. Looked up from germline, CDR1 is SGHRS and CDR2 is YFSETQ. This CDR3 contains 14 residues. CDR3 DNA sequence: TGCGCCAGCAGCCAAGGGACAAATCAAGAGACCCAGTACTTC. Translation: CASSQGTNQETQYF.

Only a few counts were recorded for this clonotype. The chain is built from TRBV3-1 and TRBJ2-1, with TRBD1 matching over 12 bases. V was clipped by 4 bases and J by 3 bases; unmatched bases: 1. Germline CDR1 is LGHDT and CDR2 is YNNKEL (reference sequence). The CDR3 is 15 amino acids. The DNA for the CDR3 is TGTGCCAGCAGCCGGGACAGGGGGCTCTACAATGAGCAGTTCTTC. Translating it yields CASSRDRGLYNEQFF.

A few counts support this clonotype. This sequence joins TRBV19 and TRBJ2-3; TRBD1 is a possible D gene (6 bases). Germline lookup yields CDR1 LNHDA and CDR2 SQIVND (reference sequence). V was clipped by 8 bases and J by 0 bases, with 15 bases between them. This CDR3 is built from 15 residues. CDR3 sequence: CASGRTVASTDTQYF. Written as DNA, the CDR3 is TGTGCCAGTGGACGGACAGTAGCTAGCACAGATACGCAGTATTTT. Combining the CDR3 with reference TRBV19 and TRBJ2-3 gives the whole variable domain DGGITQSPKYLFRKEGQNVTLSCEQNLNHDAMYWYRQDPGQGLRLIYYSQIVNDFQKGDIAEGYSVSREKKESFPLTVTSAQKNPTAFYLCASGRTVASTDTQYFGPGTRLTVL.

This clonotype was picked up a small number of times. The chain carries TRBV7-3 and TRBJ2-1; 11 nucleotides line up with TRBD2. Losses at the gene ends were 4 bases for V and 8 bases for J; bases not matched to a gene: 10. This CDR3 contains 16 residues. Germline V gives CDR1 SGHTA, CDR2 FQGTGA. CDR3: CASSSTGTSGSDEQFF. DNA of the CDR3: TGTGCCAGCAGCTCAACCGGGACTAGCGGATCTGATGAGCAGTTCTTC. Combining the CDR3 with reference TRBV7-3 and TRBJ2-1 gives the whole variable domain GAGVSQTPSNKVTEKGKYVELRCDPISGHTALYWYRQSLGQGPEFLIYFQGTGAADDSGLPNDRFFAVRPEGSVSTLKIQRTERGDSAVYLCASSSTGTSGSDEQFFGPGTRLTVL.